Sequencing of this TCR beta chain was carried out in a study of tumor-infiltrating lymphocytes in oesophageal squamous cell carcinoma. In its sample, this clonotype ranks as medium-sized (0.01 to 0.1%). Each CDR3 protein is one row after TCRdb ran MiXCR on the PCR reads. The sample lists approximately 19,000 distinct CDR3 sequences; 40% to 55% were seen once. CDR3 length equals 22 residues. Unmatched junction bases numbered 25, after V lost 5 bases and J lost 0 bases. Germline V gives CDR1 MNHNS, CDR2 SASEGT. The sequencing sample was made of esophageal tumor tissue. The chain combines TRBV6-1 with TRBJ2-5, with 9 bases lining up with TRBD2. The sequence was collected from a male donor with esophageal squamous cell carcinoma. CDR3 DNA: TGTGCCAGCAGTCGAAGTCCCCTGACTAGCGGCTACATACCAAGGTACCAAGAGACCCAGTACTTC. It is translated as CASSRSPLTSGYIPRYQETQYF.